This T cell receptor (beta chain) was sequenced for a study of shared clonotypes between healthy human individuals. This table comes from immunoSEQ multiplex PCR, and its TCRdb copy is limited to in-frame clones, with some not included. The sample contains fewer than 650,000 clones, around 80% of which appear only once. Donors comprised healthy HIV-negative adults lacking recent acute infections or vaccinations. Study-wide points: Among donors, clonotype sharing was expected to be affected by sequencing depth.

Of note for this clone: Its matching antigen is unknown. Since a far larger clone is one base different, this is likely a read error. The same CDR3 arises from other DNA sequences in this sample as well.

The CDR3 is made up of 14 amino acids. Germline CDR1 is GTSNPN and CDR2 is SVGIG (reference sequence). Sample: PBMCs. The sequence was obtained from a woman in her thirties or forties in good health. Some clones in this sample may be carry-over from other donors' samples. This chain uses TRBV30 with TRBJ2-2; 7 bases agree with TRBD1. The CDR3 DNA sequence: TGTGCCTGGAACCGGGACAGCAACACCGGGGAGCTGTTCTTT. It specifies CAWNRDSNTGELFF. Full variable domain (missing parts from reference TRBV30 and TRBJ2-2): SQTIHQWPATLVQPVGSPLSLECTVEGTSNPNLYWYRQAAGRGLQLLFYSVGIGQISSEVPQNLSASRPQDRQFILSSKKLLLSDSGFYLCAWNRDSNTGELFFGEGSRLTVL.